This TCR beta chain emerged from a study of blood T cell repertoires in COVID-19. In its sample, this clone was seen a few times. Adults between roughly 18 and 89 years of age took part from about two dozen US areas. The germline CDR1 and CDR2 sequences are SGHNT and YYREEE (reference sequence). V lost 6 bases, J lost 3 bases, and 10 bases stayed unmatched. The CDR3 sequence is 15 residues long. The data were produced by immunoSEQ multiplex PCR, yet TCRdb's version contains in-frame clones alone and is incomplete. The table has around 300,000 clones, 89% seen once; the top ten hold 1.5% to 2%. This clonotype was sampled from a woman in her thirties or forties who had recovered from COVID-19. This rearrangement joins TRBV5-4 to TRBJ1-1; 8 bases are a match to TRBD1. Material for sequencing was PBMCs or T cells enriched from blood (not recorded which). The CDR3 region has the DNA TGTGCCAGCAAACCGGGACAGGAGTTGGACACTGAAGCTTTCTTT. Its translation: CASKPGQELDTEAFF.